The 11 T cell receptor beta chains below come from one sample, sequenced in a study of graft-versus-host responses after intestinal transplantation. The antigens of these receptors remain unknown. Only in-frame clones appear in the TCRdb table, and some are missing; sequencing was by immunoSEQ multiplex PCR. The top ten hold roughly 0.32% of the sample, which has tens of thousands of clones, 70% to 90% seen once. The source material was unstimulated CD4+ T cells sorted from spleen or lymph node cells, sampled before intestinal transplant. The receptors here all came from a human donor who received an intestinal transplant.

V is TRBV5-1 and J is TRBJ2-5; no definite D call. The DNA end is more similar to TRBJ2-7, so the J call may be wrong. Germline loops: CDR1 SGHRS, CDR2 YFSETQ. This CDR3 has 13 residues. The CDR3 nucleotides are TGCGCCAGCAGCCTTGGGCGCGACTACGAGCAGTACTTC. As protein: CASSLGRDYEQYF.

This chain connects TRBV14 to TRBJ1-5; a weak D match, TRBD1 (6 bases). The length of the CDR3 is 19 residues. Between the trimmed V and J ends, which lost 8 bases and 7 bases, there was a span of 33 bases. Looked up from germline, CDR1 is SGHDN and CDR2 is FVKESK. The CDR3 DNA reads as TGTGCCAGCCCTATCCTCACAGGGTGGGTAAAGTCTAAGAAGCAGCCCCAGCATTTT. Its translation: CASPILTGWVKSKKQPQHF.

This sequence joins TRBV7-9 and TRBJ2-7; 7 positions match TRBD2. J lost 5 bases, V lost 2 bases, and 15 bases had no gene match. The germline V gene encodes CDR1 SEHNR and CDR2 FQNEAQ (reference sequence). The CDR3 is 17 residues long. CDR3 nucleotides: TGTGCCAGCAGCTTAAGTCTAGGCGGGAGCCCCCGGAACGAGCAGTACTTC. Protein product: CASSLSLGGSPRNEQYF.

This chain joins TRBV5-6 and TRBJ2-5, with a weak D call TRBD2 (6 bases). The CDR3 is 14 amino acids. Trimming shortened V by 4 bases and J by 1 base, and 11 bases separated the two germline ends. The germline V gene encodes CDR1 SGHDT and CDR2 YYEEEE. The CDR3 DNA follows: TGTGCCAGCAGCACAGGACTAACCCAAGAGACCCAGTACTTC. It codes for CASSTGLTQETQYF.

This chain uses TRBV6-1 with TRBJ2-5; 12 bases align to TRBD2. J was trimmed by 7 bases and V by 1 base; bases with no gene match: 4. This CDR3 spans 15 amino acids. The germline V gene has CDR1 MNHNS and CDR2 SASEGT. CDR3 region: CASSEEASGGGTQYF. Here the CDR3 DNA reads TGTGCCAGCAGTGAAGAGGCTAGCGGGGGGGGGACCCAGTACTTC.

The chain has TRBV5-1 and TRBJ1-6, with TRBD1 matching 9 bases. The CDR3 length is 15 residues. Trimming at V came to 6 bases and at J to 8 bases, leaving 9 bases not matched to a gene. Germline V gene data show CDR1 as SGHRS and CDR2 as YFSETQ. CDR3 region: CASTLTQGADSPLHF. The CDR3 nucleotides are TGCGCCAGCACCCTAACACAGGGGGCCGATTCACCCCTCCACTTT.

The rearrangement uses TRBV5-1 and TRBJ2-7, with D perhaps TRBD2 (6 bases). V was trimmed by 7 bases and J by 4 bases, leaving 15 bases between them. The CDR3 is made up of 13 amino acids. CDR1 and CDR2 from the germline V gene are SGHRS and YFSETQ. This chain's CDR3 is CASGRDFAYEQYF. Here the CDR3 DNA reads TGCGCCAGCGGACGGGACTTTGCGTACGAGCAGTACTTC.

The V and J genes are TRBV18 and TRBJ1-1; 10 bases are shared with TRBD1. CDR1 and CDR2 from the germline V gene are KGHSH and LQKENI. Germline trimming cut 3 bases from V and 4 bases from J; bases unmatched to any gene: 11. The CDR3 has 17 residues. The CDR3 protein is CASSPLDRGLGGTEAFF. DNA for the CDR3: TGTGCCAGCTCACCTCTTGACAGGGGGCTCGGGGGCACTGAAGCTTTCTTT.

The V and J genes are TRBV5-1 and TRBJ2-5; 8 bases are shared with TRBD1. This CDR3 is 16 amino acids long. CDR1 is SGHRS and CDR2 is YFSETQ in the germline V gene. J lost 5 bases, V lost 3 bases, and 12 bases had no gene match. The CDR3 reads CASSSQGQGVAETQYF. In DNA, the CDR3 is TGCGCCAGCAGCTCCCAAGGACAGGGCGTCGCGGAGACCCAGTACTTC.

CDR3 sequence (DNA): TGTGCCAGCAGCCCACAGGGGTCCCCCTTGGAGCAGTACTTC. Its protein is CASSPQGSPLEQYF. This chain joins TRBV13 and TRBJ2-7; 7 bases agree with TRBD1. The CDR3 totals 14 residues. V shed 5 bases, J shed 7 bases, and the junction held 11 bases outside the gene matches. Germline V gene lookup returns CDR1 PRHDT and CDR2 FYEKMQ (reference sequence).

The CDR3 sequence: CASSLQGALYEQYF. DNA for the CDR3: TGTGCCAGCAGTCTCCAGGGGGCTCTCTACGAGCAGTACTTC. The chain combines TRBV6-1 with TRBJ2-7; 8 bases map to TRBD1. CDR3 length equals 14 residues. Germline values: CDR1 MNHNS, CDR2 SASEGT. Trimming removed 5 bases from V and 3 bases from J; junction bases left unmatched: 6.